The 25 T cell receptor beta chains below all came from one sample that was sequenced in a study of T cell changes during pregnancy in multiple sclerosis. Profiled with immunoSEQ multiplex PCR; TCRdb holds only in-frame clones, not every one. The repertoire holds about 62,000 clones, with roughly nine tenths as singletons. The material was peripheral blood, obtained in the first trimester of pregnancy. The receptors originated from a female donor with multiple sclerosis, enrolled in a pregnancy study.

This rearrangement joins TRBV10-1 to TRBJ2-5, with 13 positions matching TRBD2. Germline values: CDR1 WNHNN, CDR2 SYGVQD (reference sequence). There are 19 residues in the CDR3. The V segment lost 4 bases and the J segment 0 bases; nucleotides outside the gene matches: 11. The CDR3 reads CASSVPGLAGSRDQETQYF. The DNA of the CDR3 is TGCGCCAGCAGTGTTCCGGGACTAGCGGGATCAAGGGACCAAGAGACCCAGTACTTC.

This chain connects TRBV27 to TRBJ2-5; weak D call: TRBD1 (6 bases). The CDR3 sequence is 15 residues long. V lost 5 bases and J 4 bases, leaving 17 bases between the germline ends. Germline loops: CDR1 MNHEY, CDR2 SMNVEV (reference sequence). CDR3 bases: TGTGCCAGCAGTGGACGGACAGACGGAACAGAGACCCAGTACTTC. It translates to CASSGRTDGTETQYF.

This sequence joins TRBV15 and TRBJ1-1, with 9 positions matching TRBD1. Germline CDR1 is LNHNV and CDR2 is YYDKDF (reference sequence). V shed 1 base and J 8 bases; nucleotides not matched to a gene: 5. The length of the CDR3 is 14 residues. DNA of the CDR3: TGTGCCACCAGCAGAGGGGACAGGGTGAACGAAGCTTTCTTT. Translated, it gives CATSRGDRVNEAFF.

There are a few counts of this clone. The V and J genes are TRBV7-9 and TRBJ1-1, with D uncertain. The germline V gene encodes CDR1 SEHNR and CDR2 FQNEAQ (reference sequence). This CDR3 has 13 amino acids. Trimming stripped 5 bases from V and 6 bases from J, with 13 bases between. The CDR3 DNA follows: TGTGCCAGCAGCGCGAGGGTATGGGCTGAAGCTTTCTTT. Protein: CASSARVWAEAFF.

The J gene is TRBJ1-2, the V gene TRBV5-8, with D uncertain. This CDR3 comprises 13 residues. Germline V gene sequence: CDR1 SGHTS, CDR2 YDEGEE. V was pared by 2 bases and J by 4 bases, with 9 bases between. CDR3 nucleotides: TGTGCCAGCAGCTTCCTAAGTTCCTATGGCTACACCTTC. The encoded protein is CASSFLSSYGYTF.

The chain is built from TRBV11-3 and TRBJ1-1; D unresolved. CDR1 SGHNT and CDR2 YENEEA come from the germline V gene. The CDR3 is 13 residues long. V shed 5 bases and J shed 4 bases, with 11 bases lying between them. The CDR3 protein is CASSLEGSTEAFF. Here the CDR3 DNA reads TGTGCCAGCAGCCTGGAGGGTTCCACTGAAGCTTTCTTT.

The chain uses TRBV4-3 and TRBJ1-5, with TRBD1 matching 8 bases. Germline values: CDR1 LGHNA, CDR2 YSLEER. CDR3 size: 15 residues. Trimming at V came to 4 bases and at J to 6 bases, leaving 8 bases not matched to a gene. The CDR3 DNA follows: TGCGCCAGCAGCCTAACGCAGGGGGCGCGTCAGCCCCAGCATTTT. It codes for CASSLTQGARQPQHF.

The rearrangement links TRBV7-9 to TRBJ2-5, with a weak D call TRBD1 (6 bases). CDR1 and CDR2 from the germline V gene are SEHNR and FQNEAQ (reference sequence). The CDR3 runs to 14 residues. V lost 5 bases, J lost 4 bases, and 14 bases lay in between. The chain's CDR3 is CASSGRTVGETQYF. CDR3 nucleotides: TGTGCCAGCAGCGGTCGGACAGTAGGAGAGACCCAGTACTTC.

The V gene is TRBV19, the J gene TRBJ1-1; D is ambiguous. This CDR3 comprises 14 residues. CDR1 is LNHDA and CDR2 is SQIVND in the germline V gene (reference sequence). Trimming took off 1 base at V and 4 bases at J, with 10 bases between the two ends. CDR3 protein: CASSIARRGTEAFF. The CDR3 nucleotides are TGTGCCAGTAGTATAGCCCGTCGCGGCACTGAAGCTTTCTTT.

The chain is built from TRBV11-3 and TRBJ1-6; 8 bases fit TRBD1. Germline loops: CDR1 SGHNT, CDR2 YENEEA. With 4 bases clipped from V and 9 bases from J, the junction kept 8 bases outside the gene matches. The CDR3 is made up of 15 amino acids. The DNA for the CDR3 is TGTGCCAGCAGCTCCGGGCCAGGGGGCGGTTCACCCCTCCACTTT. Amino acid sequence: CASSSGPGGGSPLHF.

The rearrangement uses TRBV2 and TRBJ2-3, with no clear D. V was pared by 2 bases and J by 4 bases, with 10 bases between. CDR1 is SNHLY, CDR2 FYNNEI, per germline. CDR3 length: 14 amino acids. The CDR3, as DNA: TGTGCCAGCAGTGAACTCACGCGCGCAGATACGCAGTATTTT. This gives the protein CASSELTRADTQYF. The variable domain in full, completed from reference TRBV2 and TRBJ2-3, reads EPEVTQTPSHQVTQMGQEVILRCVPISNHLYFYWYRQILGQKVEFLVSFYNNEISEKSEIFDDQFSVERPDGSNFTLKIRSTKLEDSAMYFCASSELTRADTQYFGPGTRLTVL.

The genes are TRBV9 and TRBJ1-1; tentative D call: TRBD1 (5 bases). V was clipped by 3 bases and J by 0 bases, with 12 bases between them. The germline gives CDR1 SGDLS, CDR2 YYNGEE. The CDR3 sequence is 15 residues long. CDR3 bases: TGTGCCAGCAGCGGACCAGGGAAAATGAACACTGAAGCTTTCTTT. It encodes CASSGPGKMNTEAFF. Supplemented by reference TRBV9 and TRBJ1-1, the full variable domain reads DSGVTQTPKHLITATGQRVTLRCSPRSGDLSVYWYQQSLDQGLQFLIQYYNGEERAKGNILERFSAQQFPDLHSELNLSSLELGDSALYFCASSGPGKMNTEAFFGQGTRLTVV.

The genes are TRBV7-7 and TRBJ1-3; TRBD1 matches 10 bases. V lost 5 bases, J lost 4 bases, and 8 bases stayed unmatched. CDR1 is SSHAT and CDR2 is FNYEAQ in the germline V gene (reference sequence). This CDR3 is built from 16 residues. The CDR3 reads CASSLPGTGAGNTIYF. CDR3 sequence (DNA): TGTGCCAGCAGCCTACCCGGGACAGGGGCAGGAAACACCATATATTTT.

This clone was detected only a few times. The chain combines TRBV19 with TRBJ2-1, with unresolved D. CDR1 is LNHDA, CDR2 SQIVND, per germline (reference sequence). The CDR3 is 11 residues long. Trimming cost V 2 bases and J 7 bases, with 3 bases left between them. The CDR3 sequence is CASSIQNEQFF. The CDR3, as DNA: TGTGCCAGTAGTATACAGAATGAGCAGTTCTTC. Based on the CDR3 plus reference TRBV19 and TRBJ2-1, the full variable domain is DGGITQSPKYLFRKEGQNVTLSCEQNLNHDAMYWYRQDPGQGLRLIYYSQIVNDFQKGDIAEGYSVSREKKESFPLTVTSAQKNPTAFYLCASSIQNEQFFGPGTRLTVL.

The chain links TRBV5-4 to TRBJ2-3, with D possibly being TRBD1 (6 bases). Germline CDR1 is SGHNT and CDR2 is YYREEE (reference sequence). Trimming shortened V by 4 bases and J by 0 bases, and 12 bases separated the two germline ends. The CDR3 has 15 residues. In nucleotides, the CDR3 is TGTGCCAGCAGCCTGGGGGCTGGTAGCACAGATACGCAGTATTTT. This codes for CASSLGAGSTDTQYF.

In the case of this clone: One end of the junction fails to match germline, which may point to a read error. This chain links TRBV10-3 with TRBJ1-2, with D unresolved. This CDR3 has 13 residues. Germline V gene data show CDR1 as ENHRY and CDR2 as SYGVKD. The CDR3 DNA is TGTGCCATCAATGAGGGCTTGGACTATGGCTACACCTTC. As protein: CAINEGLDYGYTF.

The chain joins TRBV7-8 to TRBJ2-7; TRBD1 matches 7 bases. Looked up from germline, CDR1 is SGHVS and CDR2 is FQNEAQ. The CDR3 length is 15 residues. V shed 5 bases, J shed 5 bases, and the junction held 12 bases outside the gene matches. The CDR3 is CASSPRQGFSHEQYF. In DNA, the CDR3 is TGTGCCAGCAGCCCTCGACAGGGTTTTTCCCACGAGCAGTACTTC.

This chain uses TRBV6-5 with TRBJ1-1, with D perhaps TRBD1 (5 bases). With 4 bases removed from V and 0 bases from J, the gap between germline ends came to 15 bases. The CDR3 totals 16 residues. Germline V gives CDR1 MNHEY, CDR2 SVGAGI. The CDR3 loop reads CASSWGLGFMNTEAFF. The CDR3 bases are TGTGCCAGCAGTTGGGGCCTCGGGTTCATGAACACTGAAGCTTTCTTT.

CDR3 DNA sequence: TGTGCCAGTAGTATACGGGAGAACACTGAAGCTTTCTTT. As protein: CASSIRENTEAFF. This chain connects TRBV19 to TRBJ1-1; D ambiguous. The CDR3 spans 13 residues. The germline gives CDR1 LNHDA, CDR2 SQIVND (reference sequence). With 2 bases removed from V and 1 base from J, the gap between germline ends came to 5 bases. Using reference TRBV19 and TRBJ1-1 for the parts outside the CDR3, the full variable domain is DGGITQSPKYLFRKEGQNVTLSCEQNLNHDAMYWYRQDPGQGLRLIYYSQIVNDFQKGDIAEGYSVSREKKESFPLTVTSAQKNPTAFYLCASSIRENTEAFFGQGTRLTVV.

The chain carries TRBV6-5 and TRBJ1-1, with D uncertain. Between the trimmed V and J ends, which lost 2 bases and 4 bases, there was a span of 17 bases. The CDR3 sequence is 16 residues long. Germline CDR1 reads MNHEY; CDR2 reads SVGAGI. CDR3 sequence: CASSYGVDGGITEAFF. DNA of the CDR3: TGTGCCAGCAGTTACGGAGTAGACGGCGGGATCACTGAAGCTTTCTTT.

Note on this clone: Germline and junction disagree at one end, which may indicate a read error. The rearrangement joins TRBV29-1 to TRBJ2-7; TRBD1 is a possible D gene (7 bases). The CDR3 is 12 residues long. CDR1 is SQVTM, CDR2 ANQGSEA, per germline. The CDR3 nucleotides are TGCAGCGTTGATTTGGGGGGACAGTCTTATTCCTTC. Protein product: CSVDLGGQSYSF.

This chain connects TRBV2 to TRBJ2-1; a possible D gene is TRBD2 (5 bases). V dropped 8 bases and J dropped 3 bases, with 14 bases sitting between them. The CDR3 contains 14 residues. Per the germline V gene, CDR1 is SNHLY and CDR2 is FYNNEI. The CDR3 DNA reads TGTGCCAGCGGTCCCCGGGAACACTACAATGAGCAGTTCTTC. It translates to CASGPREHYNEQFF. The full variable domain, with the rest looked up from reference TRBV2 and TRBJ2-1, is EPEVTQTPSHQVTQMGQEVILRCVPISNHLYFYWYRQILGQKVEFLVSFYNNEISEKSEIFDDQFSVERPDGSNFTLKIRSTKLEDSAMYFCASGPREHYNEQFFGPGTRLTVL.

This clone was picked up many times. The chain employs TRBV7-8 and TRBJ2-7; TRBD2 agrees at 12 bases. The V gene end was trimmed by 2 bases and the J gene end by 5 bases; junction bases not matched to a gene: 10. Germline CDR1 reads SGHVS; CDR2 reads FQNEAQ. This CDR3 contains 17 residues. CDR3 sequence reads: CASSLTPTSGGLHEQYF. CDR3 sequence (DNA): TGTGCCAGCAGCTTAACCCCGACTAGCGGGGGCCTCCACGAGCAGTACTTC.

J is TRBJ2-5 and V is TRBV6-5, with D unresolved. Germline V gives CDR1 MNHEY, CDR2 SVGAGI. Trimming cost V 4 bases and J 1 base, with 7 bases left between them. The CDR3 is 13 residues long. This CDR3 is CASSSGSQETQYF. CDR3 coding DNA: TGTGCCAGCAGTTCCGGTAGCCAAGAGACCCAGTACTTC.

This chain links TRBV4-1 with TRBJ2-1; 16 bases are shared with TRBD2. CDR3 length: 19 residues. V shed 1 base and J 7 bases; nucleotides not matched to a gene: 10. Germline V gene lookup returns CDR1 MGHRA and CDR2 YSYEKL. CDR3 sequence (DNA): TGCGCCAGCAGCCAAGGTCACTCGGGACTAGCGGGAGGGAATAATGAGCAGTTCTTC. Amino acid sequence: CASSQGHSGLAGGNNEQFF.